The next 17 T cell receptor beta chains were all read from a single sample in a study of blood T cells in healthy people across ages. PCR was performed a second time for about 7 to 11 cycles using a sample-barcoded 5' primer and a J-beta primer mix. TCRdb re-analysed the 5' RACE reads in MiXCR, keeping a single row per CDR3 protein. The sample consists of around 1.1 million distinct CDR3 sequences, around two fifths of them appearing once. Input material: blood. Every receptor here comes from a man between 18 and 35 years old in good health.

This clonotype is a singleton in its sample. V usage is TRBV7-9 and J usage is TRBJ1-2, with 7 bases lining up with TRBD1. CDR1 is SEHNR and CDR2 is FQNEAQ in the germline V gene (reference sequence). V trimming: 3 bases; J trimming: 9 bases; junction bases outside the gene matches: 7. This CDR3 is 13 amino acids long. DNA of the CDR3: TGTGCCAGCAGCTTGGAGACAGGGTCGAGCTACACCTTC. It encodes CASSLETGSSYTF.

This sequence joins TRBV25-1 and TRBJ2-5; 9 bases line up with TRBD1. The CDR3 covers 15 residues. Germline loops: CDR1 MGHDK, CDR2 SYGVNS. Trimming at V came to 4 bases and at J to 3 bases, leaving 6 bases not matched to a gene. CDR3 amino acids: CASSALGTGKETQYF. The CDR3 coding sequence is TGTGCCAGCAGTGCCCTCGGGACAGGGAAAGAGACCCAGTACTTC. The full variable domain, completed using reference TRBV25-1 and TRBJ2-5, is EADIYQTPRYLVIGTGKKITLECSQTMGHDKMYWYQQDPGMELHLIHYSYGVNSTEKGDLSSESTVSRIRTEHFPLTLESARPSHTSQYLCASSALGTGKETQYFGPGTRLLVL.

This chain connects TRBV7-8 to TRBJ1-2; weak D call: TRBD1 (6 bases). Per germline, CDR1 SGHVS and CDR2 FQNEAQ. CDR3 length: 15 amino acids. V was trimmed by 5 bases and J by 4 bases, leaving 17 bases between them. CDR3 residues: CASSPRGARSYGYTF. The CDR3 coding sequence is TGTGCCAGCAGCCCCAGGGGAGCACGAAGCTATGGCTACACCTTC.

The rearrangement uses TRBV28 and TRBJ2-1; 8 bases are shared with TRBD1. The germline CDR1 and CDR2 sequences are MDHEN and SYDVKM. The CDR3 sequence is 11 residues long. V was pared by 3 bases and J by 12 bases, with 1 base of the junction left unmatched. DNA of the CDR3: TGTGCCAGCAGTTTTGGGACAGGGCAGTTCTTC. Translated: CASSFGTGQFF.

The sample holds a few counts of this clonotype. The V gene is TRBV10-3, the J gene TRBJ1-2; D remains ambiguous. CDR3 length equals 14 residues. V was pared by 4 bases and J by 8 bases, with 17 bases between. CDR1 and CDR2 from the germline V gene are ENHRY and SYGVKD. CDR3 in amino acids: CAISGPLMTEGYTF. The CDR3 nucleotides read TGTGCCATCAGTGGCCCACTAATGACCGAGGGCTACACCTTC.

V and J are TRBV20-1 and TRBJ2-1, with 7 bases matching TRBD1. The J segment lost 4 bases and the V segment lost 4 bases, leaving 10 bases of the junction unmatched. The CDR3 contains 15 residues. The germline V gene encodes CDR1 DFQATT and CDR2 SNEGSKA (reference sequence). This CDR3 reads CSAMGPRQGYNEQFF. The CDR3 DNA is TGCAGTGCTATGGGTCCGAGACAGGGATACAATGAGCAGTTCTTC.

There are a few counts of this clonotype. The chain uses TRBV5-1 and TRBJ2-1; D is undetermined. The DNA end lines up better with TRBJ2-7; the J call may be wrong. This CDR3 is built from 16 residues. CDR1 is SGHRS, CDR2 YFSETQ, per germline. This CDR3 reads CASSLEVETSYNEQYF. The CDR3 region has the DNA TGCGCCAGCAGCTTGGAGGTGGAGACCTCCTACAATGAGCAGTACTTC.

V is TRBV20-1 and J is TRBJ2-5; 7 bases fit TRBD1. Germline loops: CDR1 DFQATT, CDR2 SNEGSKA (reference sequence). Trimming took 1 base from V and 5 from J; bases not matched to a gene: 10. The CDR3 is 15 residues long. CDR3 coding DNA: TGCAGTGCTAGAGCCGTATCAGACAGGGTTGAGACCCAGTACTTC. Translation: CSARAVSDRVETQYF.

The chain joins TRBV20-1 to TRBJ2-1, with 7 nucleotides matching TRBD2. This CDR3 comprises 15 residues. Losses at the gene ends were 5 bases for V and 0 bases for J; bases not matched to a gene: 7. CDR1 and CDR2 (germline): DFQATT, SNEGSKA (reference sequence). CDR3 in DNA: TGCAGTGCTCAAAGCGGGACGAGCTCCTACAATGAGCAGTTCTTC. Translating gives CSAQSGTSSYNEQFF.

A few counts support this clonotype. The chain combines TRBV11-3 with TRBJ2-1; the match to TRBD2 covers 10 bases. Trimming removed 5 bases from V and 10 bases from J; junction bases left unmatched: 5. In germline, CDR1 is SGHNT, CDR2 YENEEA. This CDR3 has 13 residues. The CDR3 is CASSPSTSGEQFF. CDR3 coding DNA: TGTGCCAGCAGCCCCTCGACTAGCGGGGAGCAGTTCTTC.

This clonotype was seen a few times. The chain has TRBV9 and TRBJ2-1; D remains unclear. The CDR3 runs 15 residues. The germline gives CDR1 SGDLS, CDR2 YYNGEE. With 0 bases removed from V and 3 bases from J, the gap between germline ends came to 10 bases. CDR3 coding DNA: TGTGCCAGCAGCGTAGAAGGGCGGTACTACAATGAGCAGTTCTTC. Its protein product is CASSVEGRYYNEQFF.

This rearrangement joins TRBV4-3 to TRBJ2-4; D is ambiguous. The J call is doubtful: the DNA matches TRBJ2-7 better. This CDR3 has 13 amino acids. Germline CDR1 and CDR2: LGHNA and YSLEER. DNA of the CDR3: TGCGCCAGCAGCCTTCCACAGACCTACGAGCAGTACTTC. Translated: CASSLPQTYEQYF.

The V and J genes are TRBV4-3 and TRBJ1-1, with D tentatively TRBD1 (6 bases). The V gene's germline CDR1 is LGHNA and CDR2 YSLEER. The CDR3 is made up of 19 amino acids. V shed 2 bases and J shed 1 base, with 23 bases lying between them. The DNA of the CDR3 is TGCGCCAGCAGCCAAAAGCTGGGGGGCAACGGGGAAGGGAACACTGAAGCTTTCTTT. Protein product: CASSQKLGGNGEGNTEAFF.

The genes are TRBV7-9 and TRBJ2-3; no definite D call. V was trimmed by 5 bases and J by 5 bases, leaving 14 bases between them. CDR1 is SEHNR and CDR2 is FQNEAQ in the germline V gene (reference sequence). The CDR3 consists of 14 residues. CDR3 in amino acids: CASSPRNARDTQYF. The CDR3 coding sequence is TGTGCCAGCAGCCCACGAAACGCTAGAGATACGCAGTATTTT.

The V gene is TRBV5-1, the J gene TRBJ1-6; TRBD1 agrees at 8 bases. The junction had 5 bases not matched to a gene; V was cut back by 1 base and J by 5 bases. This CDR3 is 16 amino acids long. The germline CDR1 and CDR2 sequences are SGHRS and YFSETQ. The CDR3 sequence is CASSLIWDRHNSPLHF. The CDR3 nucleotides are TGCGCCAGCAGCTTGATCTGGGACAGGCATAATTCACCCCTCCACTTT.

Only a few counts were recorded for this clonotype. V is TRBV5-5 and J is TRBJ2-1; 7 bases agree with TRBD1. V was pared by 2 bases and J by 4 bases, with 12 bases of the junction left unmatched. CDR1 and CDR2 from the germline V gene are SGHKS and YYEKEE (reference sequence). This CDR3 region has 17 residues. Written as DNA, the CDR3 is TGTGCCAGCAGCTTTCGTCCAAACAGGGGAGAGTACAATGAGCAGTTCTTC. Its protein product is CASSFRPNRGEYNEQFF.

This clonotype turned up a few times. The chain uses TRBV6-1 and TRBJ1-2, with D uncertain. The ends were cut back, 2 bases at V and 5 bases at J, with 9 bases in the middle. Germline loops: CDR1 MNHNS, CDR2 SASEGT. CDR3 length: 13 amino acids. The CDR3 DNA sequence: TGTGCCAGCAGTGAAACTGCGATATATGGCTACACCTTC. Translation: CASSETAIYGYTF.